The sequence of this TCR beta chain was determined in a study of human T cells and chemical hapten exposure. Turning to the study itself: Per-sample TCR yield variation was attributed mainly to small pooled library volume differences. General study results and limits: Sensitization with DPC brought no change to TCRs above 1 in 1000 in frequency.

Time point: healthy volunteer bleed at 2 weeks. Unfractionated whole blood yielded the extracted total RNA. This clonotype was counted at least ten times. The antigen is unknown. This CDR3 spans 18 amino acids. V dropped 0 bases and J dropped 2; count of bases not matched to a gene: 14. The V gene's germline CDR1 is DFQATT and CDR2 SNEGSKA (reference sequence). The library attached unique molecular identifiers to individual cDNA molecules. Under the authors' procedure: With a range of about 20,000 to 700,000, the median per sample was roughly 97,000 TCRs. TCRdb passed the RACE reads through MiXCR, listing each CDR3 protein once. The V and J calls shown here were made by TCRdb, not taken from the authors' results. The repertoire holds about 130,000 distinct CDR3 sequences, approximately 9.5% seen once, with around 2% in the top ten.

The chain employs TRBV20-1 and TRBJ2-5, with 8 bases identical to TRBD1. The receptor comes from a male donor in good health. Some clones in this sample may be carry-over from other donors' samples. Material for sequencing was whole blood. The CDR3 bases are TGCAGTGCTAGAGATCCTCCTCGACAGGGGAACCTACAAGAGACCCAGTACTTC. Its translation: CSARDPPRQGNLQETQYF.